This T cell receptor beta chain stems from a study of PD-1 and CTLA-4 blockade in melanoma. Produced via immunoSEQ multiplex PCR; TCRdb's table is partial and in-frame only. Altogether around 11,000 clones are present, 82% being singletons, with the ten largest covering 30% to 40%. In germline, CDR1 is LNHDA, CDR2 SQIVND (reference sequence). The V end lost 3 bases, the J end lost 5 bases, and 13 bases lay between the germline ends. This CDR3 has 14 amino acids. This clonotype was obtained from a human donor with melanoma. The chain employs TRBV19 and TRBJ1-1; D remains ambiguous. Sequenced material: CD8+ T cells from peripheral blood, taken from a patient given anti-PD-1 treatment. CDR3 sequence (DNA): TGTGCCAGTAGTATCGGACCGTCCCAAACTGAAGCTTTCTTT. Its translation is CASSIGPSQTEAFF.